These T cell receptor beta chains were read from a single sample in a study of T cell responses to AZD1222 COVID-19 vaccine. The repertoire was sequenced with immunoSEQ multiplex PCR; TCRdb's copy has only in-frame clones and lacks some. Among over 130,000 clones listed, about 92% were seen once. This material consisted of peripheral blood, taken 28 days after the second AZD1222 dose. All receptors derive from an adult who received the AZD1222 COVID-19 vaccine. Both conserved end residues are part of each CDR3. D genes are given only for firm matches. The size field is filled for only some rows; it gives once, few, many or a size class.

TGTGCCAGTAACTCGCGGGGATCTAATCAGCCCCAGCATTTT CASNSRGSNQPQHF NA NA TRBJ1-5 14 TRBV19
TGCGCCAGCAGCCAAGTAGATCTAGGGTTTGGTCAGCCCCAGCATTTT CASSQVDLGFGQPQHF NA NA TRBJ1-5 16 TRBV4-1
TGCGCCAGCAGCTTGGGGGACACAGATACGCAGTATTTT CASSLGDTDTQYF NA NA TRBJ2-3 13 TRBV5-1
TGTGCCAGCTCACTGATCGGGACAGGGGAAGGCTACACCTTC CASSLIGTGEGYTF NA TRBD1 TRBJ1-2 14 TRBV18
TGTGCCAGCAGCTTAGATATCCGCCAGGGGAGGATGAACACTGAAGCTTTCTTT CASSLDIRQGRMNTEAFF NA NA TRBJ1-1 18 TRBV7-2
TGCGCCAGCAGCCAAAAACCGGGACTCTTCGTTAAGGGTAACACTGAAGCTTTCTTT CASSQKPGLFVKGNTEAFF NA NA TRBJ1-1 19 TRBV4-1
TGCGCCAGCAGGGGGACAGGCTCCTACAATGAGCAGTTCTTC CASRGTGSYNEQFF once TRBD1 TRBJ2-1 14 TRBV5-1
TGTGCCAGCAGCTATCCATGGGGTCAGTCAAGCGTCCAATCCTACGAGCAGTACTTC CASSYPWGQSSVQSYEQYF NA NA TRBJ2-7 19 TRBV3-1/TRBV3-2
TGCAGCGTTCTAGCGGGAGGGCCAGATACGCAGTATTTT CSVLAGGPDTQYF NA TRBD2 TRBJ2-3 13 TRBV29-1
TGTGCCAGCAGTCCCGGAGGACCATCTGGAAACACCATATATTTT CASSPGGPSGNTIYF NA NA TRBJ1-3 15 TRBV27
TGCGCCAGCAGCTTGTTGCCAGGGGCTCTGAACACTGAAGCTTTCTTT CASSLLPGALNTEAFF NA NA TRBJ1-1 16 TRBV5-1
TGCGCCAGCAGCCAGAACACCCTCGGGACGGACCAGAACACCGGGGAGCTGTTTTTT CASSQNTLGTDQNTGELFF NA NA TRBJ2-2 19 TRBV10-1
TGTGCCAGCAGCTCAGGAGGGGACAATGAGCAGTTCTTC CASSSGGDNEQFF NA NA TRBJ2-1 13 TRBV7-3
TGTGCCAGCAGTTACGGACCACTCGGGAATCAGCCCCAGCATTTT CASSYGPLGNQPQHF once NA TRBJ1-5 15 TRBV6-5
TGTGCCTGGAGTCTATTGGGGCCTAGCCGCTACACCTTC CAWSLLGPSRYTF NA NA TRBJ1-2 13 TRBV30
TGTGCCAGCAGCTCCACAGGGGTCACCCTCCACTTT CASSSTGVTLHF NA TRBD1 TRBJ1-6 12 TRBV7-9
TGTGCCAGCAGTGTGACGGCTAGCACAGATACGCAGTATTTT CASSVTASTDTQYF NA NA TRBJ2-3 14 TRBV6-4
TGTGCCAGCAGCTTAGGCCTGACAGGGGGTTCTGGAAACACCATATATTTT CASSLGLTGGSGNTIYF NA TRBD1 TRBJ1-3 17 TRBV7-8
TGTGCCAGCAAAAGGAGCGGTATTTCCTACAATGAGCAGTTCTTC CASKRSGISYNEQFF NA NA TRBJ2-1 15 TRBV6-5
TGCGCCAGCGGGGGACAGGGGGAAGAAACTGAAGCTTTCTTT CASGGQGEETEAFF NA TRBD1 TRBJ1-1 14 TRBV23-1
TGTGCCTGGAGTGTATCAGGGGGCGAGGGTCAGCCCCAGCATTTT CAWSVSGGEGQPQHF NA TRBD1 TRBJ1-5 15 TRBV30
TGCGCCAGCAGCGCCGGACAGGGTCCGGATACGCAGTATTTT CASSAGQGPDTQYF NA TRBD1 TRBJ2-3 14 TRBV10-1
TGCGCCAGCAGCTCGAGCTTGGGGGCCAGACGCACAGATACGCAGTATTTT CASSSSLGARRTDTQYF NA NA TRBJ2-3 17 TRBV5-1
TGTGCCAGCAGTATAGCTCTGCGGGGCTCCTTTAATCAGCCCCAGCATTTT CASSIALRGSFNQPQHF NA NA TRBJ1-5 17 TRBV28
TGCGCCAGCAGCCCGGAACCGGGACGGGGGACTGAAAAACTGTTTTTT CASSPEPGRGTEKLFF NA NA TRBJ1-4 16 TRBV5-1
TGCGCCAGCAGCTTGGACAGGGGAAATTCACCCCTCCACTTT CASSLDRGNSPLHF NA TRBD1 TRBJ1-6 14 TRBV5-1
TGCGCCAGCAGTGAGCGGGAAGGGGGTCAGCCCCAGCATTTT CASSEREGGQPQHF NA NA TRBJ1-5 14 TRBV10-2